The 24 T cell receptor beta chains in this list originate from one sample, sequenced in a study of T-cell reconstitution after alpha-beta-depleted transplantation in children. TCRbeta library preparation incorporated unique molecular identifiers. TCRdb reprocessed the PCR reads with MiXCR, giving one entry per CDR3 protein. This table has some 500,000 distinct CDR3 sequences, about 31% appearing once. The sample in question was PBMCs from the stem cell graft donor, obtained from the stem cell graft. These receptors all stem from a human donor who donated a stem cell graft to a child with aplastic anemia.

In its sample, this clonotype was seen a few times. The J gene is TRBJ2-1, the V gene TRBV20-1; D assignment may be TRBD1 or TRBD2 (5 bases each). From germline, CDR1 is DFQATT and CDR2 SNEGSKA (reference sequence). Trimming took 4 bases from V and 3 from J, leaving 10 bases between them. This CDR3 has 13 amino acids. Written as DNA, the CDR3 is TGCAGTGCTACCCGGGACCTCTACAATGAGCAGTTCTTC. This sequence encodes CSATRDLYNEQFF.

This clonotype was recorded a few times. The CDR3 loop is CSLRTGGGEAFF. The CDR3 DNA reads as TGCAGCCTCCGGACAGGGGGAGGTGAAGCTTTCTTT. The chain couples TRBV29-1 to TRBJ1-1; 10 bases match TRBD1. Unmatched junction bases numbered 7, after V lost 8 bases and J lost 7 bases. CDR3 length equals 12 residues. Germline assignment: CDR1 SQVTM and CDR2 ANQGSEA.

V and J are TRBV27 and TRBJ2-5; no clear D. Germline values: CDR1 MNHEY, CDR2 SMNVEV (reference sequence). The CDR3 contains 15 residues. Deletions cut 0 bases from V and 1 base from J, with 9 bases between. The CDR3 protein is CASSLSWPVQETQYF. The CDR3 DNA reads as TGTGCCAGCAGTTTATCTTGGCCAGTCCAAGAGACCCAGTACTTC.

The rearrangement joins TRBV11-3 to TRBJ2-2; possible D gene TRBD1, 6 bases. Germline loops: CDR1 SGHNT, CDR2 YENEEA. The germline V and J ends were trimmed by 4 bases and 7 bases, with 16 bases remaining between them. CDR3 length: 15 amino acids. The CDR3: CASSSTSGVHGELFF. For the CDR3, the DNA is TGTGCCAGCAGCTCAACTTCAGGGGTACACGGGGAGCTGTTTTTT.

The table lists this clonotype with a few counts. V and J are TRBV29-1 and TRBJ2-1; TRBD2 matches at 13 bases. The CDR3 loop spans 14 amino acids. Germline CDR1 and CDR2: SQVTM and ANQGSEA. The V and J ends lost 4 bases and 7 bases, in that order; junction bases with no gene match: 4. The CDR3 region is CSVGPGLAGNEQFF. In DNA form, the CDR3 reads TGCAGCGTTGGGCCGGGACTAGCGGGAAATGAGCAGTTCTTC.

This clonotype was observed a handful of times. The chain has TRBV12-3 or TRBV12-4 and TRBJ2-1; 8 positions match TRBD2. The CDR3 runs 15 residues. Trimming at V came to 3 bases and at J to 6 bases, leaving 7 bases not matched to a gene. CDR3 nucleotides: TGTGCCAGCAGTTTTCTAGCGGGTTCCGGCAATGAGCAGTTCTTC. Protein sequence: CASSFLAGSGNEQFF.

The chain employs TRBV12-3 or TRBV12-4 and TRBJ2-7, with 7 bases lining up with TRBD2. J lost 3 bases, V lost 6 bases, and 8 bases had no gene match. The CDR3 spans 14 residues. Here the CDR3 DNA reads TGTGCCAGCAGCCTCGGGACTACCGACTACGAGCAGTACTTC. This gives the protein CASSLGTTDYEQYF.

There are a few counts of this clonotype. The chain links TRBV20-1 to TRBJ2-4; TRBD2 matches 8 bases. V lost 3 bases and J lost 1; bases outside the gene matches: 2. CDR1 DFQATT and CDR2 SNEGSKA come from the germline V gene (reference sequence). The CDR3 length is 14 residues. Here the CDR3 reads CSAREREAKNIQYF. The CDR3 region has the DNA TGCAGTGCTAGGGAGCGGGAGGCCAAAAACATTCAGTACTTC.

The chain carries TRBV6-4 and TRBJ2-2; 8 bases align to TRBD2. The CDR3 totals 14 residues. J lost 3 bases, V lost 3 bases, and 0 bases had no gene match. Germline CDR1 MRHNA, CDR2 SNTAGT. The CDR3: CASSEAGDTGELFF. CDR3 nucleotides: TGTGCCAGCAGTGAAGCGGGAGACACCGGGGAGCTGTTTTTT.

The CDR3 bases are TGCAGCGTGACACTGATAGCCAAAAACATTCAGTACTTC. Translating it yields CSVTLIAKNIQYF. This chain uses TRBV29-1 with TRBJ2-4; D unclear. Germline CDR1 reads SQVTM; CDR2 reads ANQGSEA. This CDR3 contains 13 residues. Deletions cut 6 bases from V and 0 bases from J, with 9 bases between.

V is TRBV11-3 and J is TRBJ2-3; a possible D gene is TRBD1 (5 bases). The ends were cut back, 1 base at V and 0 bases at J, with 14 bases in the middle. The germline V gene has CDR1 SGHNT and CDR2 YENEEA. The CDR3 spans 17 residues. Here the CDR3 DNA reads TGTGCCAGCAGCTTAGCTGGGTGGCGGACAAGCACAGATACGCAGTATTTT. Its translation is CASSLAGWRTSTDTQYF.

The CDR3 here is CAWSSGQGVGTEAFF. CDR3 sequence (DNA): TGTGCCTGGAGTAGCGGACAGGGGGTAGGAACTGAAGCTTTCTTT. The genes are TRBV30 and TRBJ1-1; 10 bases agree with TRBD1. V gave up 2 bases and J gave up 5 bases; unmatched junction bases: 8. Germline V gene data show CDR1 as GTSNPN and CDR2 as SVGIG (reference sequence). The CDR3 runs to 15 residues.

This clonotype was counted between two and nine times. The CDR3 nucleotides are TGTGCCAGCAGTACAGTAGGAAGCCACAATGAGCAGTTCTTC. This sequence encodes CASSTVGSHNEQFF. The V gene is TRBV6-1, the J gene TRBJ2-1; no clear D gene. This CDR3 has 14 residues. V lost 5 bases to trimming and J lost 5 bases, with 13 bases between them. Per germline, CDR1 MNHNS and CDR2 SASEGT.

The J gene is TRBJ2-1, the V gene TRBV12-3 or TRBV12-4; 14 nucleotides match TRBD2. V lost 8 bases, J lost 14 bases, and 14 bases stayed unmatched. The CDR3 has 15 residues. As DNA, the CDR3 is TGTGCCAGCCGAAGGGGGACTAGCGGGAGTTGGAAGGAGTTCTTC. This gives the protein CASRRGTSGSWKEFF.

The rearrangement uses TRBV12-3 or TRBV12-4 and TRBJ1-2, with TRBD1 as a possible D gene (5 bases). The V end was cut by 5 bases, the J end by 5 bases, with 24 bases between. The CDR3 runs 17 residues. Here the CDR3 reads CASSTEPQGLSHYGYTF. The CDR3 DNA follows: TGTGCCAGCAGTACCGAACCCCAGGGCCTAAGCCATTATGGCTACACCTTC.

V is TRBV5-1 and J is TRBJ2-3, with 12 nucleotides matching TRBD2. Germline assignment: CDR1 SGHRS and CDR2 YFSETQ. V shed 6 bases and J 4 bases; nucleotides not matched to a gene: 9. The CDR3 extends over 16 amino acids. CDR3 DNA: TGCGCCAGCACTCTGACTAGCGGGAGTCTTTCAGATACGCAGTATTTT. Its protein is CASTLTSGSLSDTQYF.

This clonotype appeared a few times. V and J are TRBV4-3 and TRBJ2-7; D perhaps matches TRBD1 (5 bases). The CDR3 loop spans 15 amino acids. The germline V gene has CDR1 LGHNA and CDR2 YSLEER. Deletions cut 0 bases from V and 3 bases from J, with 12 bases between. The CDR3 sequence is CASSQDSGIGYEQYF. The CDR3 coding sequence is TGCGCCAGCAGCCAAGATTCAGGGATTGGCTACGAGCAGTACTTC.

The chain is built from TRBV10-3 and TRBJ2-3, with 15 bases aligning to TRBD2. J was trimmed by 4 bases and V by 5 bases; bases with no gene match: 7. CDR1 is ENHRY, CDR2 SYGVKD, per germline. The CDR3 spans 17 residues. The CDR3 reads CAISPGLAGGPADTQYF. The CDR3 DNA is TGTGCCATCAGTCCGGGACTAGCGGGAGGTCCGGCAGATACGCAGTATTTT.

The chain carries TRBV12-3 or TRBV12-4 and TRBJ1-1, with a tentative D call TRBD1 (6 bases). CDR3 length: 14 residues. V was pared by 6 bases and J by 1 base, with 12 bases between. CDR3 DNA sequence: TGTGCCAGCAGAGTAAGACAGGCGAACACTGAAGCTTTCTTT. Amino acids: CASRVRQANTEAFF.

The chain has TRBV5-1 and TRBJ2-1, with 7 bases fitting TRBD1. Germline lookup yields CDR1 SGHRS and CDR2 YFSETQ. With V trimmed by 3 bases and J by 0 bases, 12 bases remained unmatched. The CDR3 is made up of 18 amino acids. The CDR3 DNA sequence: TGCGCCAGCAGCTCTGGACAGGCCTACCTTAGCTCCTACAATGAGCAGTTCTTC. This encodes CASSSGQAYLSSYNEQFF.

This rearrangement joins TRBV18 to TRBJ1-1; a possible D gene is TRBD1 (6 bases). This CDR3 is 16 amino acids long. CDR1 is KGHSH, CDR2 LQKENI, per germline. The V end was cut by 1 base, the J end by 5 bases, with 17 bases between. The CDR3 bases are TGTGCCAGCTCACCACGGAGGCAGGCGGGGACAACTGAAGCTTTCTTT. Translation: CASSPRRQAGTTEAFF.

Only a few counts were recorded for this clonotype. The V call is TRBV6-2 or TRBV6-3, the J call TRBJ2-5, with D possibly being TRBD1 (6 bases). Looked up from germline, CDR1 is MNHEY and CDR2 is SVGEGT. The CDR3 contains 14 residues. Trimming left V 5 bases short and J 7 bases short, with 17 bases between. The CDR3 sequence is CASSDTGYLGTQYF. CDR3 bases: TGTGCCAGCAGTGATACAGGGTACCTAGGGACCCAGTACTTC.

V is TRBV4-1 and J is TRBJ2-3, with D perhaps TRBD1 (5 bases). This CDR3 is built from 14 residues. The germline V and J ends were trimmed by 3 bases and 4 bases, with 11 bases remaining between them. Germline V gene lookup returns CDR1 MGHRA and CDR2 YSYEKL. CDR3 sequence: CASSHPRAADTQYF. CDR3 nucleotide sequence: TGCGCCAGCAGCCACCCCAGGGCAGCAGATACGCAGTATTTT.

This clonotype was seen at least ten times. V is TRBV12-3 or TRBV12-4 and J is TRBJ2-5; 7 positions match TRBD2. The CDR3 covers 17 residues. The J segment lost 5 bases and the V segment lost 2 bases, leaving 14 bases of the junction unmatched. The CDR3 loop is CASSLFGGRTGAETQYF. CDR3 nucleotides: TGTGCCAGCAGTTTATTCGGGGGGAGGACGGGAGCGGAGACCCAGTACTTC.